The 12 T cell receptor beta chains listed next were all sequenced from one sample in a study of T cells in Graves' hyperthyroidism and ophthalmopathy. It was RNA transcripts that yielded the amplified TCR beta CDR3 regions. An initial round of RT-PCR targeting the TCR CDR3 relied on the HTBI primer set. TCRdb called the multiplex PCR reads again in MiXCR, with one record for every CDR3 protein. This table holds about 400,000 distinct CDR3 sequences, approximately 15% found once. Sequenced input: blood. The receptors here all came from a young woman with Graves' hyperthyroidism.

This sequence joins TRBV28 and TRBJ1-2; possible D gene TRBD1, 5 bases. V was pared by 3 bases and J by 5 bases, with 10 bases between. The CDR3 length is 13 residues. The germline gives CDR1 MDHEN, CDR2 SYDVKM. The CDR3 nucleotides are TGTGCCAGCAGTTTGACCGAGGGGTATGGCTACACCTTC. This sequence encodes CASSLTEGYGYTF.

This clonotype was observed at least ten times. CDR3 sequence: CASSPRGAQETQYF. The CDR3 bases are TGTGCCAGCTCCCCCAGGGGGGCCCAAGAGACCCAGTACTTC. V and J are TRBV18 and TRBJ2-5; a possible D gene is TRBD1 (7 bases). Trimming cost V 6 bases and J 1 base, with 12 bases left between them. This CDR3 spans 14 amino acids. The V gene's germline CDR1 is KGHSH and CDR2 LQKENI.

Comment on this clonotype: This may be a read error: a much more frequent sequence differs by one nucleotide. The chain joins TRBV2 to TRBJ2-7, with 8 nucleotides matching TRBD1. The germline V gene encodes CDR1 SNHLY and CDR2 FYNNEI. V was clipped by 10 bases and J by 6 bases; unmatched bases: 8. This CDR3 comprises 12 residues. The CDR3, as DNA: TGTGCCAACAGGGACGACAGGGGCGAGCAGTACTTC. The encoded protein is CANRDDRGEQYF.

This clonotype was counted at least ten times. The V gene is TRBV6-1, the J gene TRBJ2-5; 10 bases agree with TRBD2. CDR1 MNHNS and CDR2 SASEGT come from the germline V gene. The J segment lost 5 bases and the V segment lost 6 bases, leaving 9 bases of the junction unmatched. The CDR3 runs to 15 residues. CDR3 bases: TGTGCCAGCAGGGCTAGCGGGAGTATCACGGAGACCCAGTACTTC. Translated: CASRASGSITETQYF.

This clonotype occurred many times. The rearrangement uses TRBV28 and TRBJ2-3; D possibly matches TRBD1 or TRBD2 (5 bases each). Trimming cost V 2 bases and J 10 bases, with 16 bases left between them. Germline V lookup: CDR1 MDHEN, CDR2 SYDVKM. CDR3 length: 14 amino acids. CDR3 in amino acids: CASSLGRDPSSQYF. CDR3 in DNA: TGTGCCAGCAGTTTAGGTAGGGACCCCTCATCGCAGTATTTT.

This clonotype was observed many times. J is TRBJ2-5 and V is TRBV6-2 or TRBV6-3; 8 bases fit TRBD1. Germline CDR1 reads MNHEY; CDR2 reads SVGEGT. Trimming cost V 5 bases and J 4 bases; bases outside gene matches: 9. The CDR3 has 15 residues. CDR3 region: CASSPLWGQVETQYF. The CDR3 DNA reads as TGTGCCAGCAGTCCCCTATGGGGACAGGTAGAGACCCAGTACTTC.

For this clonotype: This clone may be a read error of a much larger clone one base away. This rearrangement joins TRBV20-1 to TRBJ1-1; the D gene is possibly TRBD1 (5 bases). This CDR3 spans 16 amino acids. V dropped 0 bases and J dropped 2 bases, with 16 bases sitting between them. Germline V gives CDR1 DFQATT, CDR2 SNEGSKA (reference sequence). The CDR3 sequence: CSARDLSTGPNTEAFF. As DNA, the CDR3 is TGCAGTGCTAGAGATTTGAGTACAGGACCTAACACTGAAGCTTTCTTT.

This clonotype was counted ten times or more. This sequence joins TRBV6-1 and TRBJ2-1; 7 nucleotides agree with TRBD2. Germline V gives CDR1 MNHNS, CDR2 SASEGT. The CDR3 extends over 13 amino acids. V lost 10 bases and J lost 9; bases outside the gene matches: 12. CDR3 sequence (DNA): TGTGCCACCCTCCGACTAGCCAGTAGTGAGCAGTTCTTC. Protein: CATLRLASSEQFF.

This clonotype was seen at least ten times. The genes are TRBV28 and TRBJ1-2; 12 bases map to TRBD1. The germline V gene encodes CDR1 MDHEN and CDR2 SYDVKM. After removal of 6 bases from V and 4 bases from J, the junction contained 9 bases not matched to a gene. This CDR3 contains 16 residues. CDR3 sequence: CASSRPGTGGLYGYTF. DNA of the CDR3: TGTGCCAGCAGCCGCCCCGGGACAGGGGGCCTCTATGGCTACACCTTC.

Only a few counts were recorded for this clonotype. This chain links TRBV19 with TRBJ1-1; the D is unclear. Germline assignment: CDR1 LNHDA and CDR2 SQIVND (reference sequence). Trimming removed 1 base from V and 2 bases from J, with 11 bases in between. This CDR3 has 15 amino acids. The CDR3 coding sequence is TGTGCCAGTAGTATAGGGGGTTATGCTAACACTGAAGCTTTCTTT. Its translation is CASSIGGYANTEAFF. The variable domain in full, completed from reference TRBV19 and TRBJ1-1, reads DGGITQSPKYLFRKEGQNVTLSCEQNLNHDAMYWYRQDPGQGLRLIYYSQIVNDFQKGDIAEGYSVSREKKESFPLTVTSAQKNPTAFYLCASSIGGYANTEAFFGQGTRLTVV.

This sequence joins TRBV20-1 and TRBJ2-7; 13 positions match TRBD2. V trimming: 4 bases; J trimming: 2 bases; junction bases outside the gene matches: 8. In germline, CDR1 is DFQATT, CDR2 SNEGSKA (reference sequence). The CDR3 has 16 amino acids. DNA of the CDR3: TGCAGTGCTACGTCGAGACTAGCGGGAGGTCCCTACGAGCAGTACTTC. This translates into CSATSRLAGGPYEQYF.

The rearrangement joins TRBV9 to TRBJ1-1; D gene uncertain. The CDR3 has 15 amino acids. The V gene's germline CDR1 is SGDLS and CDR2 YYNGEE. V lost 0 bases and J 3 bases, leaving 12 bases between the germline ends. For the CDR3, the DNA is TGTGCCAGCAGCGTAGGACCCCCTCAGGACACTGAAGCTTTCTTT. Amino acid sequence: CASSVGPPQDTEAFF.